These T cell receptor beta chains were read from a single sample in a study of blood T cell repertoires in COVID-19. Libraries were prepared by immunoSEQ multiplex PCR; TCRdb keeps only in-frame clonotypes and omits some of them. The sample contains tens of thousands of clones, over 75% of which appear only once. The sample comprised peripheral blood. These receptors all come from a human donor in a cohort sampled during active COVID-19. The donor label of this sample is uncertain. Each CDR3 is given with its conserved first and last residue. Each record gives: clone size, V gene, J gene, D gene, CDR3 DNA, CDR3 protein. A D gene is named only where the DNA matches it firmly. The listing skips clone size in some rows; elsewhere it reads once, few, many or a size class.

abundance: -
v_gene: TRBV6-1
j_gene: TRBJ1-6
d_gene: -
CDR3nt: TGTGCCAGCAGTGAAGTGGGGGGGAGCTCCTATAATTCACCCCTCCACTTT
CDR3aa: CASSEVGGSSYNSPLHF

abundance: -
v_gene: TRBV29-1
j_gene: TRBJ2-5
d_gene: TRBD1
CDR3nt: TGCAGCGTAGCAGGGGGCGAGGAGACCCAGTACTTC
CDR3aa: CSVAGGEETQYF

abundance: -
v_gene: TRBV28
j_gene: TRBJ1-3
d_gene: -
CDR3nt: TGTGCCAGCACCTCGGGAGGCGCAGCCCACTCTGGAAACACCATATATTTT
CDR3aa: CASTSGGAAHSGNTIYF

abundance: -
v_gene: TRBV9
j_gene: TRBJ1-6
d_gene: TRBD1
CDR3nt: TGTGCCAGCAGTGGGACAGGGGGCGATGGTTCACCCCTCCACTTT
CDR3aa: CASSGTGGDGSPLHF

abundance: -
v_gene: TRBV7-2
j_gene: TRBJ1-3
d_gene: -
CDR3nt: TGTGCCAGCAGCTCCAGAGGAAGCTCTGGAAACACCATATATTTT
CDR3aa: CASSSRGSSGNTIYF

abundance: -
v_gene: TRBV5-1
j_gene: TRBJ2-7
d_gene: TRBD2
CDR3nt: TGCGCCAGCAGCTTCGGGCCGCGGGGGGAGCAGTACTTC
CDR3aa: CASSFGPRGEQYF

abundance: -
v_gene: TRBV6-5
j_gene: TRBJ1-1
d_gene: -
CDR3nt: TGTGCCAGCAGTTCCAGGGAGAACACTGAAGCTTTCTTT
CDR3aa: CASSSRENTEAFF

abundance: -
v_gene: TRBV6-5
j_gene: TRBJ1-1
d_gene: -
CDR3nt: TGTGCCAGCAGTTTGGAGGGGAGGACTGAAGCTTTCTTT
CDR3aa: CASSLEGRTEAFF

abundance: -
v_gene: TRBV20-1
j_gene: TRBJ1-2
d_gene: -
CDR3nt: TGCAGTGCTAGAGTCAAGGTGCGGTACACCTTC
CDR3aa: CSARVKVRYTF

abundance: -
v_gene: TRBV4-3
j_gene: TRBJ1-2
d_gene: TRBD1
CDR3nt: TGCGCCAGCAGCCAGTCAACTTACAGGGGCCATAATGGCTACACCTTC
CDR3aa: CASSQSTYRGHNGYTF

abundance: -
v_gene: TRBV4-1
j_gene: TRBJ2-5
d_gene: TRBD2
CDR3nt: TGCGCCAGCAGCCAAGGGACTAGCGGGGGTCCCCAAGAGACCCAGTACTTC
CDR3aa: CASSQGTSGGPQETQYF

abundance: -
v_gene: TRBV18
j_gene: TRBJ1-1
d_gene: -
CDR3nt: TGTGCCAGCTCACCACGTGGAGAGGGCCTCGCAGCTTTCTTT
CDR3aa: CASSPRGEGLAAFF

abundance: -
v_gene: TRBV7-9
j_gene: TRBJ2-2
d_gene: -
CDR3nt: TGTGCCAGCAGCTCCGAAACTTTGAGGACCGGGGAGCTGTTTTTT
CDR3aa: CASSSETLRTGELFF

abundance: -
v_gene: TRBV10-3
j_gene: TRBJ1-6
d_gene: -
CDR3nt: TGTGCCAGTTCTCGAGGGGGGGGAGATTCACCCCTCCACTTT
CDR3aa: CASSRGGGDSPLHF

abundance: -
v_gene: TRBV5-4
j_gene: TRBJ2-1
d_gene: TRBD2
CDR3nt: TGTGCCAGCAGCCAGGGACTAGCGGACTCCTACAATGAGCAGTTCTTC
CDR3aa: CASSQGLADSYNEQFF

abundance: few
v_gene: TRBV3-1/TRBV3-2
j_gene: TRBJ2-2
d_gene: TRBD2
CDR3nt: TGTGCCAGCAGCCAAGGACTAGCGGGGGGGTCCAAGCTGTTTTTT
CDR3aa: CASSQGLAGGSKLFF

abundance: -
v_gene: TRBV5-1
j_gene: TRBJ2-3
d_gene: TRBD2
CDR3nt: TGCGCCAGCAGCTTGCAGAGCGGGGGGGCGTGGAATACGCAGTATTTT
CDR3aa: CASSLQSGGAWNTQYF

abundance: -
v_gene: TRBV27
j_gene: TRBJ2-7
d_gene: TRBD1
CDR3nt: TGTGCCAGCAGTTGGGACAGAAGCTCCTACGAGCAGTACTTC
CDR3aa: CASSWDRSSYEQYF

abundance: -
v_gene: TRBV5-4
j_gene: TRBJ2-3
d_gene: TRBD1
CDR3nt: TGTGCCAGCAGCTTGGCAGGGGGAACAGATACGCAGTATTTT
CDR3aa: CASSLAGGTDTQYF

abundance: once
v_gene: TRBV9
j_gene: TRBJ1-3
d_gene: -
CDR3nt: TGTGCCAGCAGCAGTTTCCAGATACCCTCTGGAAACACCATATATTTT
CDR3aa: CASSSFQIPSGNTIYF

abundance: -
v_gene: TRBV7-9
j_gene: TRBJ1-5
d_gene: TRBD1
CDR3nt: TGTGCCAGCAGCTTAGGACAGGGCCTTGGGCCCCAGCATTTT
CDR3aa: CASSLGQGLGPQHF

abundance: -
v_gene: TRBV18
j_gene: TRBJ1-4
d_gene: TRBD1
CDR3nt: TGTGCCAGCTCCCGCGGGACAGCTACAACTAATGAAAAACTGTTTTTT
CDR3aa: CASSRGTATTNEKLFF

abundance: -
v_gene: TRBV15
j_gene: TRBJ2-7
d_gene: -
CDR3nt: TGTGCCACCAGCAGTTCCCAGGGATGGCGCGAGCAGTACTTC
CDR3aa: CATSSSQGWREQYF

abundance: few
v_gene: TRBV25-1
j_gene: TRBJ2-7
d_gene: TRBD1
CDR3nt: TGTGCCAGCAGTGAAAGGGGACAGCGAAGATCCGAGCAGTACTTC
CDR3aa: CASSERGQRRSEQYF

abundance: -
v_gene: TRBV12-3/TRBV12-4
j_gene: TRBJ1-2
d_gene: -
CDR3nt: TGTGCCAGCAGCCCAGGGTCTGGCTACACCTTC
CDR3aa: CASSPGSGYTF

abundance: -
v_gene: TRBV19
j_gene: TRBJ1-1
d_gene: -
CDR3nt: TGTGCCAGTAGTATGGGCCGTGGGTACACTGAAGCTTTCTTT
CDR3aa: CASSMGRGYTEAFF

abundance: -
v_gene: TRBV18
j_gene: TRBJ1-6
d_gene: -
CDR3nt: TGTGCCAGCTCAATTCAGGATCTCAGGAATTCACCCCTCCACTTT
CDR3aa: CASSIQDLRNSPLHF

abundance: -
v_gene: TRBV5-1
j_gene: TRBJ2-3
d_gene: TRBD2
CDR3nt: TGCGCCAGCACTACTTCGCTACTAGCGGGGAGAGATACGCAGTATTTT
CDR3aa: CASTTSLLAGRDTQYF

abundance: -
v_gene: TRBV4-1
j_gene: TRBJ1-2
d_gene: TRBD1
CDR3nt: TGCGCCAGCAGCCCGCCGGGGGACAGGGGAAATAGTTACACCTTC
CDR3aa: CASSPPGDRGNSYTF

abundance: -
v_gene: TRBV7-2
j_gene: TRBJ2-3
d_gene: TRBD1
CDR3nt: TGTGCCAGCAGCTCGACAGGGGTCAGCACAGATACGCAGTATTTT
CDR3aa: CASSSTGVSTDTQYF

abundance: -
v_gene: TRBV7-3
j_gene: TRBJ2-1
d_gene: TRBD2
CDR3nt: TGTGCCAGCAGTAGCGGGGGGGCGTACAATGAGCAGTTCTTC
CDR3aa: CASSSGGAYNEQFF

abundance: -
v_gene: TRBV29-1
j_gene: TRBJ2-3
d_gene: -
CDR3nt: TGCAGCGTTGTGTCGGGCGGGGTCTCTAGCACAGATACGCAGTATTTT
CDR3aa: CSVVSGGVSSTDTQYF

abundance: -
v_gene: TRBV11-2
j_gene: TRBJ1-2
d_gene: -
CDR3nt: TGTGCCAGCAGCCCGGGGGTGGGTGGCTACACCTTC
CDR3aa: CASSPGVGGYTF

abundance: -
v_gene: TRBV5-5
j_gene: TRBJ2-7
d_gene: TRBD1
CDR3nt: TGTGCCAGCAGCCTCCGGGACAGGGGACCTGACGAGCAGTACTTC
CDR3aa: CASSLRDRGPDEQYF

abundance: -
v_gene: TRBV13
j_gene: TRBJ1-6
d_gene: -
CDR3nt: TGTGCCAGCAGCTTACAATCAGCCAGGTCCCTCCACTTT
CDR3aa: CASSLQSARSLHF

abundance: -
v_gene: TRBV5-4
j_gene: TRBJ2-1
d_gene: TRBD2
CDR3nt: TGTGCCAGCAGCTTGGATAGCGGGGGGTTCAATGAGCAGTTCTTC
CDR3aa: CASSLDSGGFNEQFF

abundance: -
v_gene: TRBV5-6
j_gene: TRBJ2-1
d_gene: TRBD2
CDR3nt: TGTGCCAACTCACGGAGCGGGGGGTACAATGAGCAGTTCTTC
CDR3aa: CANSRSGGYNEQFF

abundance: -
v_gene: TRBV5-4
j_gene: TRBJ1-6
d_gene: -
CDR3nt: TGTGCCAGCAGCTTGGATGGCAGTGCTAATTCACCCCTCCACTTT
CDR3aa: CASSLDGSANSPLHF

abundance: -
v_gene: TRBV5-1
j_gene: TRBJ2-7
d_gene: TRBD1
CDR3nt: TGCGCCAGCAGCGCAGACAGGGGGTCGGGGTACGAGCAGTACTTC
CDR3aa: CASSADRGSGYEQYF

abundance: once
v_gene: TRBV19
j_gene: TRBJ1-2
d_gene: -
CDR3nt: TGTGCCAGTAGTATAGGGAGAGGACTCGCTAGCTATGGCTACACCTTC
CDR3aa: CASSIGRGLASYGYTF

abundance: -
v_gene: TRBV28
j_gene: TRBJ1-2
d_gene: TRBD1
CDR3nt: TGTGCCAGCAGGACCGGGACAGGGATTGGCTACACCTTC
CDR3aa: CASRTGTGIGYTF

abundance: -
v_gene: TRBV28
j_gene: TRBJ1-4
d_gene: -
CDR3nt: TGTGCCAGCAGTTCCGGCCTAGGGGGGGGAGCAACTAATGAAAAACTGTTTTTT
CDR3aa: CASSSGLGGGATNEKLFF

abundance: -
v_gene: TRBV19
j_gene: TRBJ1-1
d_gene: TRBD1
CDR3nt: TGTGCCAGTAGTCAACAGGGGGGGACTGAAGCTTTCTTT
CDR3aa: CASSQQGGTEAFF

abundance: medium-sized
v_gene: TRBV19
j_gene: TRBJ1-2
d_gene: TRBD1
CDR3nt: TGTGCCAGTAGTATCCGAGGACAGGGCCATGGCTACACCTTC
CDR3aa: CASSIRGQGHGYTF

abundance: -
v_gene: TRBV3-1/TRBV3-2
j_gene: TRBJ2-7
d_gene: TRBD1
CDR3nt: TGTGCCAGCAGCCGAGGGACAGAGTCCTACGAGCAGTACTTC
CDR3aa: CASSRGTESYEQYF

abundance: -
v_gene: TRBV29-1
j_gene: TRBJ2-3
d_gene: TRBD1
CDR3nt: TGCAGCGCCAGGGGGCTTGGCACAGATACGCAGTATTTT
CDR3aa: CSARGLGTDTQYF

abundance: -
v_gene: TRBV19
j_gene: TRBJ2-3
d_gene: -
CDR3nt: TGTGCCAGTAGTATGGGGCAAGGGGAAAGCACAGATACGCAGTATTTT
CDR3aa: CASSMGQGESTDTQYF

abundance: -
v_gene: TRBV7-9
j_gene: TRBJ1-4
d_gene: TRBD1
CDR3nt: TGTGCCAGCAGCTTTGCAGGGGGGACAAATGAAAAACTGTTTTTT
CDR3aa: CASSFAGGTNEKLFF

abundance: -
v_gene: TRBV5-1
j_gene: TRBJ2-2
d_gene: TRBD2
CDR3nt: TGCGCCAGCAGCGACGAGGGTAGCGGGGGGACCGGGGAGCTGTTTTTT
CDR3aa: CASSDEGSGGTGELFF

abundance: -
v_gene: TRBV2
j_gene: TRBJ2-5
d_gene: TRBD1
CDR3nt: TGTGCCAGCAGTGACCGGACAGGGGGCTTAGAGACCCAGTACTTC
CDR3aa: CASSDRTGGLETQYF

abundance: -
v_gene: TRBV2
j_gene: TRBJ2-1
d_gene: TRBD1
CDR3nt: TGTGCCAGCAAGGTAGGGACAGGAGATTACAATGAGCAGTTCTTC
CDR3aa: CASKVGTGDYNEQFF